This TCR beta chain was sequenced during a study of long-term antiretroviral therapy in people with HIV. Assay version v3.0 of immunoSEQ was used, and it was run at survey level. The data were produced by immunoSEQ multiplex PCR, yet TCRdb's version contains in-frame clones alone and is incomplete. The data contain under 50,000 clones, 70% to 90% of them singletons. Trimming took off 2 bases at V and 6 bases at J, with 5 bases between the two ends. Germline V CDR1 and CDR2: MDHEN, SYDVKM. The CDR3 is 12 residues long. Judged by abundance, this clone is medium-sized. The identical CDR3 is also encoded by other nucleotide sequences in the sample.

The chain has TRBV28 and TRBJ2-1; D is unresolved. The input for sequencing was unsorted PBMCs, taken just before starting antiretroviral therapy. The origin of this receptor is a woman between 18 and 30 years old with HIV. DNA of the CDR3: TGTGCCAGCAGTTTACCCGCCAATGAGCAGTTCTTC. This gives the protein CASSLPANEQFF.